These T cell receptor beta chains were read from a single sample in a study of human T cells and chemical hapten exposure. TCRdb re-called the RACE reads with MiXCR, one entry per CDR3 protein. The sample has 90,000 or so distinct CDR3 sequences; about 10% are singletons. The sample consisted of whole blood, taken in connection with sensitization to the hapten diphenylcyclopropenone (DPC). The receptors derive from a middle-aged man with alopecia areata. Some clones in this sample may be carry-over from other donors' samples. Both conserved end residues are part of each CDR3. Fields, in order: J gene, clone size, CDR3 length, V gene, CDR3 protein. For some rows the clone size is stated as once, few or many, or as a class when expanded; others skip it.

j_call: TRBJ2-2; clone_size: few; cdr3_length: 15; v_call: TRBV5-5; cdr3_aa: CASSLRQTNTGELFF
j_call: TRBJ2-1; clone_size: few; cdr3_length: 14; v_call: TRBV29-1; cdr3_aa: CSVGGRNSYNEQFF
j_call: TRBJ1-5; clone_size: many; cdr3_length: 15; v_call: TRBV7-2; cdr3_aa: CASSLTRDSSQPQHF
j_call: TRBJ1-1; clone_size: -; cdr3_length: 16; v_call: TRBV4-3; cdr3_aa: CASSPSTGTVNTEAFF
j_call: TRBJ1-2; clone_size: many; cdr3_length: 14; v_call: TRBV5-1; cdr3_aa: CASSLEGPNYGYTF
j_call: TRBJ1-6; clone_size: many; cdr3_length: 13; v_call: TRBV7-2; cdr3_aa: CASEGPGVSPLHF
j_call: TRBJ2-2; clone_size: few; cdr3_length: 14; v_call: TRBV12-3/TRBV12-4; cdr3_aa: CASWDSSSPGELFF
j_call: TRBJ2-3; clone_size: -; cdr3_length: 12; v_call: TRBV7-9; cdr3_aa: CASSTGSDTQYF
j_call: TRBJ2-3; clone_size: -; cdr3_length: 17; v_call: TRBV7-9; cdr3_aa: CASSGIRRANLRDTQYF
j_call: TRBJ2-7; clone_size: -; cdr3_length: 14; v_call: TRBV29-1; cdr3_aa: CSAVTSGRGNEQYF
j_call: TRBJ1-1; clone_size: -; cdr3_length: 13; v_call: TRBV29-1; cdr3_aa: CSVEGTSNTEAFF
j_call: TRBJ1-2; clone_size: many; cdr3_length: 16; v_call: TRBV12-5; cdr3_aa: CASGTDKETVNYGYTF
j_call: TRBJ2-3; clone_size: few; cdr3_length: 15; v_call: TRBV5-4; cdr3_aa: CASTTRTGGLDTQYF
j_call: TRBJ2-5; clone_size: many; cdr3_length: 15; v_call: TRBV5-1; cdr3_aa: CASRTSGRAEETQYF
j_call: TRBJ1-5; clone_size: few; cdr3_length: 17; v_call: TRBV6-1; cdr3_aa: CASSVPLRGLDNQPQHF
j_call: TRBJ2-5; clone_size: -; cdr3_length: 14; v_call: TRBV5-4; cdr3_aa: CASSLLGGQETQYF
j_call: TRBJ1-3; clone_size: many; cdr3_length: 16; v_call: TRBV10-3; cdr3_aa: CAISGQQGAYGNTIYF
j_call: TRBJ1-1; clone_size: many; cdr3_length: 14; v_call: TRBV7-9; cdr3_aa: CASSLEQGNTEAFF
j_call: TRBJ1-4; clone_size: -; cdr3_length: 16; v_call: TRBV25-1; cdr3_aa: CASSEFGQGAHEKLFF
j_call: TRBJ2-5; clone_size: few; cdr3_length: 10; v_call: TRBV6-5; cdr3_aa: CATRRETQYF
j_call: TRBJ2-3; clone_size: many; cdr3_length: 17; v_call: TRBV20-1; cdr3_aa: CSARDYIAAQVTDTQYF
j_call: TRBJ1-2; clone_size: -; cdr3_length: 15; v_call: TRBV30; cdr3_aa: CAWSFRDRFNYGYTF
j_call: TRBJ2-3; clone_size: -; cdr3_length: 13; v_call: TRBV12-5; cdr3_aa: CASGGYSTDTQYF
j_call: TRBJ2-3; clone_size: many; cdr3_length: 12; v_call: TRBV3-1; cdr3_aa: CASSHSGYTQYF
j_call: TRBJ2-5; clone_size: few; cdr3_length: 14; v_call: TRBV7-9; cdr3_aa: CASSTGTGQQTQYF
j_call: TRBJ1-3; clone_size: few; cdr3_length: 14; v_call: TRBV19; cdr3_aa: CATSPGGIGNTIYF
j_call: TRBJ2-3; clone_size: few; cdr3_length: 17; v_call: TRBV3-1; cdr3_aa: CASSHSPAGERTDTQYF
j_call: TRBJ2-4; clone_size: few; cdr3_length: 16; v_call: TRBV5-1; cdr3_aa: CASSLVLGTAKNIQYF
j_call: TRBJ2-5; clone_size: -; cdr3_length: 13; v_call: TRBV20-1; cdr3_aa: CSAKRTGKETQYF
j_call: TRBJ2-2; clone_size: -; cdr3_length: 14; v_call: TRBV6-4; cdr3_aa: CASSEDTNTGELFF
j_call: TRBJ1-5; clone_size: many; cdr3_length: 14; v_call: TRBV20-1; cdr3_aa: CSASAGQVNQPQHF
j_call: TRBJ2-1; clone_size: few; cdr3_length: 17; v_call: TRBV9; cdr3_aa: CASSVELAVPPYNEQFF
j_call: TRBJ2-5; clone_size: few; cdr3_length: 16; v_call: TRBV13; cdr3_aa: CASSLGALAGEETQYF
j_call: TRBJ2-2; clone_size: few; cdr3_length: 17; v_call: TRBV7-2; cdr3_aa: CASSPRTGTAGTGELFF
j_call: TRBJ2-1; clone_size: -; cdr3_length: 11; v_call: TRBV12-3/TRBV12-4; cdr3_aa: CASTLGWEQFF
j_call: TRBJ1-5; clone_size: few; cdr3_length: 13; v_call: TRBV3-1; cdr3_aa: CASSQDPGRPQHF
j_call: TRBJ2-2; clone_size: -; cdr3_length: 15; v_call: TRBV7-9; cdr3_aa: CASSPRWTDTGELFF
j_call: TRBJ2-5; clone_size: -; cdr3_length: 13; v_call: TRBV6-2/TRBV6-3; cdr3_aa: CASRRTGGETQYF
j_call: TRBJ2-1; clone_size: -; cdr3_length: 13; v_call: TRBV7-2; cdr3_aa: CASSQDRDHEQFF
j_call: TRBJ1-5; clone_size: few; cdr3_length: 17; v_call: TRBV19; cdr3_aa: CASSIEKRKGTHQPQHF
j_call: TRBJ1-1; clone_size: few; cdr3_length: 13; v_call: TRBV12-3/TRBV12-4; cdr3_aa: CASSLEVRTEAFF
j_call: TRBJ2-5; clone_size: few; cdr3_length: 13; v_call: TRBV19; cdr3_aa: CASSRTGVETQYF
j_call: TRBJ1-2; clone_size: -; cdr3_length: 16; v_call: TRBV3-1; cdr3_aa: CASSRVGQGNLYGYTF
j_call: TRBJ1-2; clone_size: many; cdr3_length: 17; v_call: TRBV19; cdr3_aa: CASSFLGPSGSNYGYTF
j_call: TRBJ1-4; clone_size: -; cdr3_length: 13; v_call: TRBV19; cdr3_aa: CATAFARGEKLFF
j_call: TRBJ2-3; clone_size: few; cdr3_length: 15; v_call: TRBV15; cdr3_aa: CATSRGGVGTDTQYF
j_call: TRBJ1-4; clone_size: -; cdr3_length: 11; v_call: TRBV29-1; cdr3_aa: CSVNLNEKLFF
j_call: TRBJ2-7; clone_size: many; cdr3_length: 12; v_call: TRBV27; cdr3_aa: CASMRGPYEQYF
j_call: TRBJ1-3; clone_size: -; cdr3_length: 13; v_call: TRBV3-1; cdr3_aa: CASSQDLRNTIYF
j_call: TRBJ1-2; clone_size: many; cdr3_length: 14; v_call: TRBV7-9; cdr3_aa: CASSLVTGGSGYTF
j_call: TRBJ1-1; clone_size: many; cdr3_length: 19; v_call: TRBV24-1; cdr3_aa: CATSPGGLTGASMNTEAFF
j_call: TRBJ2-5; clone_size: -; cdr3_length: 16; v_call: TRBV5-1; cdr3_aa: CASSSAGTSGSETQYF
j_call: TRBJ2-2; clone_size: many; cdr3_length: 13; v_call: TRBV28; cdr3_aa: CASSWGGAGELFF
j_call: TRBJ1-1; clone_size: few; cdr3_length: 16; v_call: TRBV7-9; cdr3_aa: CASSFRLGPPGIEAFF